Listed below are T cell receptor beta chains from one sample, sequenced in a study of vaccination and CD4 T cells after COVID-19. TCRdb re-called the PCR reads with MiXCR, one entry per CDR3 protein. The sample lists under 15,000 distinct CDR3 sequences; 40% to 50% were seen once. For these receptors, no antigen is known. The source material was CD4+ T cells from blood, cultured in vitro, sampled before SARS-CoV-2 vaccination. Source of these receptors: a human donor who had recovered from COVID-19. Both conserved end residues are trimmed from each CDR3. The order of the fields is V gene, J gene, CDR3 protein.

V: TRBV6-5
J: TRBJ1-2
CDR3: ASSYSNLGRPYGYT

V: TRBV7-6
J: TRBJ2-1
CDR3: ASSLPRGSYNEQF

V: TRBV28
J: TRBJ2-3
CDR3: ASVALGDTQY

V: TRBV19
J: TRBJ1-2
CDR3: ASSIEDRGRNGYT

V: TRBV20-1
J: TRBJ2-1
CDR3: SASPGLAGVLSYNEQF

V: TRBV19
J: TRBJ1-1
CDR3: ASSIRLRSEAF

V: TRBV6-1
J: TRBJ2-7
CDR3: ASSRRDRPYEQY

V: TRBV6-2/TRBV6-3
J: TRBJ1-6
CDR3: ASSFTRRSSYNSPLH

V: TRBV6-1
J: TRBJ2-2
CDR3: ASRGTRFTGELF

V: TRBV7-2
J: TRBJ2-5
CDR3: ASSLGATQY

V: TRBV7-2
J: TRBJ1-2
CDR3: ASSFGAGADYGYT

V: TRBV7-2
J: TRBJ2-1
CDR3: ASSIDRLTGGYNEQF

V: TRBV27
J: TRBJ2-2
CDR3: ASSLDMGAGELF

V: TRBV6-2/TRBV6-3
J: TRBJ1-2
CDR3: ASRKTGEDGYT

V: TRBV15
J: TRBJ2-7
CDR3: ATSKPTGAEQY

V: TRBV5-1
J: TRBJ1-2
CDR3: ASSPWTDYGYT

V: TRBV7-2
J: TRBJ2-5
CDR3: ASSLGRAQETQY

V: TRBV30
J: TRBJ1-1
CDR3: AWSADRGLGAF

V: TRBV7-3
J: TRBJ2-1
CDR3: ASSLNPGSREAEQF

V: TRBV20-1
J: TRBJ1-6
CDR3: SARGWTGTINSPLH

V: TRBV20-1
J: TRBJ1-2
CDR3: SAISQGAGYT

V: TRBV5-4
J: TRBJ2-3
CDR3: ASSLRQGAGDTQY

V: TRBV6-2/TRBV6-3
J: TRBJ2-5
CDR3: ASRKTQY

V: TRBV7-2
J: TRBJ2-7
CDR3: ASSLGLGEQY

V: TRBV20-1
J: TRBJ2-2
CDR3: SARGGGLNTGELF

V: TRBV6-2/TRBV6-3
J: TRBJ2-5
CDR3: ASGKTGLGGETQY

V: TRBV6-2/TRBV6-3
J: TRBJ1-5
CDR3: ASSYSLRYQPQH

V: TRBV27
J: TRBJ2-6
CDR3: ASSPSDSGANVLT

V: TRBV11-3
J: TRBJ1-2
CDR3: ASSFRPGQGNGYT

V: TRBV6-2/TRBV6-3
J: TRBJ1-5
CDR3: ASSLRLNNQPQH

V: TRBV24-1
J: TRBJ2-2
CDR3: ATSDPPPNTGELF

V: TRBV11-2
J: TRBJ2-7
CDR3: ASSLENRDEQY

V: TRBV6-1
J: TRBJ1-1
CDR3: ASRRGVNTEAF

V: TRBV6-2/TRBV6-3
J: TRBJ1-6
CDR3: AIRDRGYSPLH

V: TRBV28
J: TRBJ2-3
CDR3: ASRILAGGGDTQY

V: TRBV6-2/TRBV6-3
J: TRBJ1-2
CDR3: ATRKTGSNYGYT

V: TRBV6-1
J: TRBJ1-1
CDR3: ASRIPGMPINTEAF

V: TRBV5-1
J: TRBJ2-7
CDR3: ASSVGTVNYEQY

V: TRBV11-3
J: TRBJ1-1
CDR3: ASSLDTGVRIKDEAF

V: TRBV7-2
J: TRBJ2-5
CDR3: ASSIPGPGLAGGYQETQY

V: TRBV20-1
J: TRBJ1-2
CDR3: SARGQSGANYGYT